Included here is one T cell receptor (beta chain) sequence, with context. This clone was seen just once. Its antigen is still unknown. No much larger clone is present one base from it, and per-base qualities are unavailable. Whole blood was collected in K2EDTA tubes by collaborating institutions according to the institutions' own protocols. Collaborator samples were shipped for TCRbeta analysis as frozen whole blood, isolated PBMCs, or DNA extracted from either sample type. TCRbeta CDR3 regions were amplified from genomic DNA using the immunoSEQ Assay, a bias-controlled multiplex PCR. The source study handled its data this way. Nucleated cell counts per sample were estimated from amplification of reference gene primers within the assay. To quantify the absolute abundance of each unique TCRbeta CDR3 rearrangement, sequence reads were collapsed and filtered. Productive Simpson clonality was computed per sample as the square root of Simpson's diversity index over productive rearrangements. TCRdb carries this immuneACCESS record with in-frame sequences only. Its versions omit some clonotypes, under half of them owing to an unresolved V gene in the studies checked, with the rest unexplained. V, J and clone size were drawn from that table, and D and trimming were deduced from the DNA. Counted in this sample were tens of thousands of clones; roughly 90% of them appeared once. The ten top clones hold approximately 3% of the sample.

This record comes from a study of blood T cell repertoires in COVID-19 (dated by TCRdb to about 2020). For the study in its entirety: Samples covering the acute and convalescent phases of COVID-19 were provided by collaborators in the United States, Italy and Spain. The prospective study material was composed of cDNA or gDNA derived from T cells, B-cell-depleted T cells, or PBMCs. Deeply sampled blood TCRbeta repertoires from subjects exposed to, actively infected with, or recovered from COVID-19 were included in the dataset. The repertoires were released in a freely available public database intended as a resource for research on the immune response to SARS-CoV-2. Samples were obtained from the ongoing ImmuneRACE study (first 160 participants) and from 1,254 subjects provided by 6 global collaborators. Sample metadata almost always included a de-identified subject ID, COVID-19 status, age in years and sex. Where available, HLA class I and class II types were obtained from metadata supplied by the sample provider rather than from assay-based typing. What the authors observed across the whole study: Clinical and demographic metadata were provided uncurated, with the amount varying by source and participant.

From a lookup of the germline V gene, CDR1 and CDR2 are SGHRS and YFSETQ. V loses 1 base of germline sequence and J loses 4 bases, and the interval between the two ends is 8 bases. There are 13 amino acids in the CDR3, from cysteine to phenylalanine inclusive. The only DNA kept is the CDR3, 39 bases in frame from the first base. The material sequenced was peripheral blood. Recombination joined TRBV5-1 with TRBJ1-1; D gene: possibly TRBD1, on 6 matching bases. The source of this sequence is a man in his fifties or sixties with active COVID-19. Here the CDR3 is given as CASSLSGATEAFF. The bases read TGCGCCAGCAGCTTGTCAGGGGCCACTGAAGCTTTCTTT.